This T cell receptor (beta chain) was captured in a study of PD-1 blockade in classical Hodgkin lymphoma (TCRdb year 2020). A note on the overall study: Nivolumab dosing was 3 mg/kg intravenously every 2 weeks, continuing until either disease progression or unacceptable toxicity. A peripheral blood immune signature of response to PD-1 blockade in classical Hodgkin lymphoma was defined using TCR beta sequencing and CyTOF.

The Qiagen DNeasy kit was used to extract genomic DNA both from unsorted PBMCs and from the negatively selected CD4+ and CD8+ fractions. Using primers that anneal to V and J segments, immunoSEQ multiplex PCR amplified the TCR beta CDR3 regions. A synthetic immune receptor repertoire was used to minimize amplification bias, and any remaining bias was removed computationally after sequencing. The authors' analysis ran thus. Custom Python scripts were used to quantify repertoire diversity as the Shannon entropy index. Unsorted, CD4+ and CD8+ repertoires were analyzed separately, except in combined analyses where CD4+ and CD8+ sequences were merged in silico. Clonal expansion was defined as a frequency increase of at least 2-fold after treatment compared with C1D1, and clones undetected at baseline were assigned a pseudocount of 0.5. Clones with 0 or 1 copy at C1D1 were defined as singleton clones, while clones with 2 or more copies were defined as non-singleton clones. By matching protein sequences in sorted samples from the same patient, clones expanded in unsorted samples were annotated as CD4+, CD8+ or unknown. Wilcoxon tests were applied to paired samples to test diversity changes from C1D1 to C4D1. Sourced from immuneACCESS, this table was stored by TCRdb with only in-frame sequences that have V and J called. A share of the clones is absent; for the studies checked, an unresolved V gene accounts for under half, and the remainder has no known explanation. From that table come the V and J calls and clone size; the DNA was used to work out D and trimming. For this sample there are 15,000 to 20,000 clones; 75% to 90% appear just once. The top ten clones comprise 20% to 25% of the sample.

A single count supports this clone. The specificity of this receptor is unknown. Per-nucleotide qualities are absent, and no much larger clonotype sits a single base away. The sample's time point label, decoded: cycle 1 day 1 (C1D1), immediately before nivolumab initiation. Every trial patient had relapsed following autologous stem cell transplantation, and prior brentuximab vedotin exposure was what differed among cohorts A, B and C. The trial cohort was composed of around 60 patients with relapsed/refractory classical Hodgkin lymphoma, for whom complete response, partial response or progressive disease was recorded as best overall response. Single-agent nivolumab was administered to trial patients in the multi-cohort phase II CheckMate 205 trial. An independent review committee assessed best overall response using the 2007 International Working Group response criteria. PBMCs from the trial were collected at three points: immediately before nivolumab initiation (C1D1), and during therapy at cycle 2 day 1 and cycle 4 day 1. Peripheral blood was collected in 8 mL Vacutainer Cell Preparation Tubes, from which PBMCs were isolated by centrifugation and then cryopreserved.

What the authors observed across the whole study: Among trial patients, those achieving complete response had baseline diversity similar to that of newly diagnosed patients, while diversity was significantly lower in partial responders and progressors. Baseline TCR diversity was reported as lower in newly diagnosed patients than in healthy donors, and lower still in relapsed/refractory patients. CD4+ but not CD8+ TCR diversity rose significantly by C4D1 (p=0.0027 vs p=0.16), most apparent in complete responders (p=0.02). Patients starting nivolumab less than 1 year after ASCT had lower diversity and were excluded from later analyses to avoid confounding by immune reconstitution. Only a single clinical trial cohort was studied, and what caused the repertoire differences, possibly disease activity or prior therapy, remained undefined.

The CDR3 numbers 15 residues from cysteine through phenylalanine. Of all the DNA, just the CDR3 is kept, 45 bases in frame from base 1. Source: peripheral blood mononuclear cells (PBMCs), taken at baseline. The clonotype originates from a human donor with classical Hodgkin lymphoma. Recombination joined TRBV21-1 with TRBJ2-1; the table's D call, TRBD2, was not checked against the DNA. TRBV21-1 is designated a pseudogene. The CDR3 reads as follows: CASSKDIERVNEQFF. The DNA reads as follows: TGTGCCAGCAGCAAAGATATCGAGCGTGTCAATGAGCAGTTCTTC.